What follows is one TCR beta chain and its context. The antigen it binds to is not known. Base qualities were left out, and no much larger clone turns up one base away. CDR1 and CDR2, looked up from the germline V gene, are LGHNT and FRNRAP. The CDR3 measures 16 amino acids from cysteine to phenylalanine. Just the 48-base CDR3 DNA is kept, in frame starting at base 1. The V end gives up 1 base and the J end 5 bases, leaving 8 bases in the junction not matched to a gene. Separate from the approximately 690-subject first cohort, the validation cohort of roughly 120 subjects was the group to which the donors belonged. The data were taken from a study of cytomegalovirus exposure and HLA in healthy donors (TCRdb year 2017). In the study overall: According to a later analysis, one platform produced both the 100 to 150 validation repertoires and the approximately 600 repertoires of the first cohort. The study was designed to test whether signatures of past pathogen exposure could be identified by cataloging public T cell receptors. Along with the approximately 700-subject first cohort, a separate validation cohort of approximately 110 different subjects was used. The study combined high-throughput TCR immunosequencing, statistical association of individual TCRs with disease status, and machine learning to predict cytomegalovirus infection status.

Library preparation used the immunoSEQ multiplex PCR assay. Per the authors' processing: To diagnose cytomegalovirus status from the catalog of TCR beta chain sequences, a statistical classification framework was built. The table comes from immuneACCESS by way of TCRdb, which keeps in-frame sequences with V and J called. Part of the clones is missing from these tables; in studies checked, under half for an unresolved V gene and the rest for unknown reasons. Clone size and V and J calls were adopted from that table, with D and trimming inferred from the DNA. In this sample the table shows more than 60,000 clones, about 97% of which occur a single time. The ten largest clones take up around 1.5% of the sample. General study outcomes and caveats: In vitro tests confirmed that a few of the cytomegalovirus-associated TCR beta chains recognize cytomegalovirus antigens. It was suggested by the authors that the approach could potentially be generalized to other disease states and immunological phenotypes. In the study, some 180 TCR beta chains were listed as associated with cytomegalovirus. A later analysis found that TCRs clustered in the first cohort also tended to co-occur in the 120 validation repertoires, with about 94% of cluster scores above 0. The validation cohort had no HLA typing available for a later analysis, so co-occurrence within that cohort was assessed over all 120 or so repertoires. Most TCR sequences were observed very rarely across donors, whereas some public TCRs were present in many individuals. The classifier was reported to diagnose cytomegalovirus status with high specificity and sensitivity in both the original cohort and the validation cohort.

The source material was PBMCs. Recombination joined TRBV12-5 with TRBJ2-1, with 7 bases matching TRBD2. The sequence was obtained from a woman aged 18 to 35 in good health and CMV-seropositive. The nucleotides read TGTGCTAGTGGTTTGGGAGGTCTAGCGGTCAACAATGAGCAGTTCTTC. The translation is CASGLGGLAVNNEQFF.